The 10 T cell receptor beta chains in this list originate from one sample, sequenced in a study of blood T cell repertoires in COVID-19. Libraries were prepared by immunoSEQ multiplex PCR; TCRdb keeps only in-frame clonotypes and omits some of them. Of tens of thousands of clones in the sample, around 90% were seen once. Material for sequencing was peripheral blood. These receptors were obtained from a man in his 60s with COVID-19, enrolled during active disease.

There are a few counts of this clone. This chain connects TRBV19 to TRBJ1-2; D might be TRBD1 (6 bases). V lost 4 bases and J 8 bases, leaving 17 bases between the germline ends. The CDR3 consists of 14 residues. CDR1 LNHDA and CDR2 SQIVND come from the germline V gene (reference sequence). CDR3 loop: CASSKLRQDYGYTF. The CDR3 coding sequence is TGTGCCAGTAGTAAACTCCGACAGGATTACGGCTACACCTTC.

The rearrangement uses TRBV6-2 or TRBV6-3 and TRBJ1-5; 7 bases line up with TRBD1. CDR3 length equals 16 residues. Germline trimming cut 2 bases from V and 0 bases from J; bases unmatched to any gene: 4. CDR1 MNHEY and CDR2 SVGEGT come from the germline V gene. CDR3 in amino acids: CASSYAGQYSNQPQHF. The CDR3, as DNA: TGTGCCAGCAGTTACGCGGGACAGTATAGCAATCAGCCCCAGCATTTT.

V gene TRBV24-1 combines with J gene TRBJ2-1; 7 nucleotides agree with TRBD2. This CDR3 has 16 amino acids. In germline, CDR1 is KGHDR, CDR2 SFDVKD. V lost 1 base, J lost 2 bases, and 4 bases stayed unmatched. CDR3 nucleotide sequence: TGTGCCACCAGTGATTTTGGCGGGAGCCCCTACAATGAGCAGTTCTTC. This translates into CATSDFGGSPYNEQFF.

The V gene is TRBV28, the J gene TRBJ1-1; D gene unclear. Germline lookup yields CDR1 MDHEN and CDR2 SYDVKM. Trimming took 11 bases from V and 4 from J, leaving 8 bases between them. The CDR3 has 10 residues. The CDR3 DNA reads TGTGCCGCGGCGGGCACTGAAGCTTTCTTT. As protein: CAAAGTEAFF.

V is TRBV3-1 (or the pseudogene TRBV3-2) and J is TRBJ1-1; D not certain. The CDR3 runs to 14 residues. Between the trimmed V and J ends, which lost 1 base and 0 bases, there was a span of 6 bases. CDR1 and CDR2 from the germline V gene are LGHDT and YNNKEL (reference sequence). As DNA, the CDR3 is TGTGCCAGCAGCCAAGGGGCAGTGAACACTGAAGCTTTCTTT. It codes for CASSQGAVNTEAFF.

V and J are TRBV7-2 and TRBJ1-4; TRBD1 matches 9 bases. After removal of 5 bases from V and 8 bases from J, the junction contained 9 bases not matched to a gene. This CDR3 contains 15 residues. Germline values: CDR1 SGHTA, CDR2 FQGNSA. For the CDR3, the DNA is TGTGCCAGCAGCCTAGGCGGGGGACAGGGCGAAAAACTGTTTTTT. Translated: CASSLGGGQGEKLFF.

The gene calls are TRBV6-1 and TRBJ2-5, with a possible D match to TRBD1 (5 bases). The CDR3 loop spans 15 amino acids. Germline V gives CDR1 MNHNS, CDR2 SASEGT. The V gene lost 0 bases and the J gene lost 3 bases, with 11 bases spanning the gap. CDR3 region: CASSEAWSGKETQYF. CDR3 DNA: TGTGCCAGCAGTGAAGCTTGGTCAGGGAAAGAGACCCAGTACTTC.

The rearrangement joins TRBV18 to TRBJ2-2; D might be TRBD1 (6 bases). Germline assignment: CDR1 KGHSH and CDR2 LQKENI. Trimming pared 5 bases from V and 1 base from J, leaving 11 bases between. This CDR3 has 15 residues. The CDR3 protein is CASSTGTQNTGELFF. The DNA for the CDR3 is TGTGCCAGCTCAACGGGGACACAGAACACCGGGGAGCTGTTTTTT.

This clone turned up a few times. This rearrangement joins TRBV19 to TRBJ1-5, with TRBD1 matching 10 bases. V lost 5 bases, J lost 1 base, and 2 bases stayed unmatched. This CDR3 is built from 15 residues. Germline CDR1 reads LNHDA; CDR2 reads SQIVND (reference sequence). As DNA, the CDR3 is TGTGCCAGTAGTTCGGACAGGGGGAGCAATCAGCCCCAGCATTTT. This sequence encodes CASSSDRGSNQPQHF.

Many counts were recorded for this clone. The chain joins TRBV7-8 to TRBJ2-7; 9 bases agree with TRBD2. The germline V gene has CDR1 SGHVS and CDR2 FQNEAQ. V shed 0 bases and J 7 bases; nucleotides not matched to a gene: 4. The length of the CDR3 is 14 residues. This chain's CDR3 is CASSLASGSAEQYF. CDR3 DNA: TGTGCCAGCAGCTTAGCTAGCGGGAGTGCAGAGCAGTACTTC. The complete variable domain, with remaining parts taken from reference TRBV7-8 and TRBJ2-7, reads GAGVSQSPRYKVAKRGQDVALRCDPISGHVSLFWYQQALGQGPEFLTYFQNEAQLDKSGLPSDRFFAERPEGSVSTLKIQRTQQEDSAVYLCASSLASGSAEQYFGPGTRLTVT.